A selection of T cell receptor beta chains follows, all from one sample in a study of T cells in Graves' hyperthyroidism and ophthalmopathy. MiXCR, applied by TCRdb to the multiplex PCR reads, yields one record per CDR3 protein. There are a few hundred thousand distinct CDR3 sequences in the sample; roughly 15% occur only once, and more than 30% lies in the top ten. The sample comprised blood. The receptor source for this set is a woman in her fifties or sixties with Graves' hyperthyroidism that later progressed to Graves' ophthalmopathy. The CDR3 runs from the conserved cysteine through the conserved F or W. A D gene is named only where the DNA matches it firmly. Size is stated for part of the rows, as once, few or many counts, or as a class when the clone is expanded.

abundance,j_gene,d_gene,len,v_gene,CDR3aa,CDR3nt
many,TRBJ2-1,TRBD2,16,TRBV9,CASSVRGGRAEYEQFF,TGTGCCAGCAGCGTAAGGGGCGGGAGGGCCGAGTATGAGCAGTTCTTC
many,TRBJ2-2,.,15,TRBV24-1,CATSDLSGETGELFF,TGTGCCACCAGTGATTTATCTGGGGAAACCGGGGAGCTGTTTTTT
many,TRBJ2-7,TRBD2,16,TRBV24-1,CATSDRGTSGSYEQYF,TGTGCCACCAGTGATAGGGGGACTAGCGGTTCCTACGAGCAGTACTTC
many,TRBJ2-3,TRBD2,15,TRBV5-1,CASSPPGTSGDTQYF,TGCGCCAGCAGCCCCCCCGGGACTAGCGGAGATACGCAGTATTTT
many,TRBJ1-1,TRBD1,11,TRBV10-2,CASRRQGGAFF,TGCGCCAGCAGAAGACAGGGAGGAGCTTTCTTT
many,TRBJ2-1,TRBD2,15,TRBV20-1,CSARGLAGVYNEQFF,TGCAGTGCTAGAGGACTAGCGGGAGTCTACAATGAGCAGTTCTTC
many,TRBJ2-3,TRBD2,16,TRBV9,CASSAGGASGTDTQYF,TGTGCCAGCAGCGCCGGGGGGGCTAGCGGCACAGATACGCAGTATTTT
many,TRBJ2-1,TRBD1,14,TRBV29-1,CSLRDRDTGNEQFF,TGCAGCCTCCGGGACAGGGATACTGGGAATGAGCAGTTCTTC
many,TRBJ2-1,.,16,TRBV2,CASSGTFWRPDNEQFF,TGTGCCAGCAGTGGGACTTTCTGGCGCCCTGACAATGAGCAGTTCTTC
many,TRBJ2-7,.,15,TRBV3-1,CASSAAVGAEYEQYF,TGTGCCAGCAGCGCAGCCGTGGGGGCGGAATACGAGCAGTACTTC
many,TRBJ1-5,TRBD1,18,TRBV20-1,CSAVEPGDRGQVGQPQHF,TGCAGTGCCGTAGAACCAGGGGACAGGGGGCAGGTGGGACAGCCCCAGCATTTT
many,TRBJ2-3,TRBD1,16,TRBV6-1,CASSRGTDLLTDTQYF,TGTGCCAGCAGTAGAGGGACAGATCTACTCACAGATACGCAGTATTTT
.,TRBJ2-5,.,15,TRBV4-1,CASSRGGGPGETQYF,TGCGCCAGCAGCCGAGGAGGAGGGCCGGGAGAGACCCAGTACTTC
.,TRBJ2-3,TRBD2,16,TRBV28,CASSRKAGGFTDTQYF,TGTGCCAGCAGTCGGAAAGCGGGAGGCTTCACAGATACGCAGTATTTT
.,TRBJ2-2,.,18,TRBV19,CASSIRIATTSNTGELFF,TGTGCCAGTAGTATCCGGATCGCCACGACCTCGAACACCGGGGAGCTGTTTTTT
many,TRBJ2-3,.,12,TRBV30,CAWSIGVDTQYF,TGTGCCTGGAGCATCGGAGTAGATACGCAGTATTTT
.,TRBJ2-3,TRBD2,15,TRBV30,CAWSLLAGGIDTQYF,TGTGCCTGGTCGTTGCTAGCGGGAGGGATAGATACGCAGTATTTT
many,TRBJ2-3,TRBD1,14,TRBV5-1,CASSLVRGTDEQYF,TGCGCCAGCAGCTTGGTTAGGGGGACAGATGAGCAGTATTTT
many,TRBJ2-1,TRBD2,15,TRBV5-1,CASYSGTSGRNEQFF,TGCGCCAGTTACTCCGGGACTAGCGGGAGAAATGAGCAGTTCTTC
many,TRBJ2-1,TRBD2,15,TRBV7-2,CASSLAGAGYNEQFF,TGTGCCAGCAGCTTGGCGGGAGCGGGCTACAATGAGCAGTTCTTC
many,TRBJ2-5,.,14,TRBV7-2,CASSGWTLRETQYF,TGTGCCAGCAGCGGATGGACCCTTCGAGAGACCCAGTACTTC
many,TRBJ2-5,TRBD2,13,TRBV20-1,CSASSSGTETQYF,TGCAGTGCTAGCTCTAGCGGGACTGAGACCCAGTACTTC
many,TRBJ1-3,TRBD1,16,TRBV13,CASSFGTVQLGNTIYF,TGTGCCAGCAGCTTCGGGACAGTTCAACTTGGAAACACCATATATTTT
.,TRBJ1-4,TRBD1,14,TRBV20-1,CSARDRGQHEKLFF,TGCAGTGCTAGAGACAGGGGGCAGCATGAAAAACTGTTTTTT
few,TRBJ2-1,TRBD2,15,TRBV4-1,CASSQVLAAYNEQFF,TGCGCCAGCAGCCAGGTACTAGCGGCCTACAATGAGCAGTTCTTC
few,TRBJ1-4,.,15,TRBV7-2,CATQISTAPNEKLFF,TGTGCCACCCAAATCTCGACAGCCCCTAATGAAAAACTGTTTTTT
many,TRBJ1-6,.,14,TRBV20-1,CSAKQSSYNSPLHF,TGCAGTGCTAAACAAAGCTCCTATAATTCACCCCTCCACTTT
.,TRBJ1-1,TRBD1,13,TRBV28,CASRLDRGGGAFF,TGTGCCAGCAGGCTGGACAGGGGGGGAGGAGCTTTCTTT
many,TRBJ2-1,.,17,TRBV7-6,CASSLAVPGPTYNEQFF,TGTGCCAGCAGCTTAGCGGTGCCAGGCCCTACCTACAATGAGCAGTTCTTC
many,TRBJ1-6,.,15,TRBV5-1,CASSSVGTRDSPLHF,TGCGCCAGCAGCTCGGTAGGGACTCGGGATTCACCCCTCCACTTT
.,TRBJ2-2,.,14,TRBV7-9,CASSLSSYTGELFF,TGTGCCAGCAGCTTATCCAGTTACACCGGGGAGCTGTTTTTT
many,TRBJ2-1,.,16,TRBV28,CASSSYTAVRVDEQFF,TGTGCCAGCAGTTCGTATACGGCGGTGAGAGTCGATGAGCAGTTCTTC
many,TRBJ2-1,TRBD2,20,TRBV19,CASSIETGTSGRSSYNEQFF,TGTGCCAGTAGTATAGAGACCGGGACTAGCGGTCGGAGCTCCTACAATGAGCAGTTCTTC
many,TRBJ2-1,.,12,TRBV5-1,CASSALGGEQFF,TGCGCCAGCAGCGCACTCGGGGGTGAGCAGTTCTTC
many,TRBJ2-3,.,14,TRBV2,CASSQDRSTDTQYF,TGTGCCAGCAGTCAGGACAGAAGCACAGATACGCAGTATTTT
once,TRBJ1-1,.,13,TRBV7-2,CASSSHMNTEAFF,TGTGCCAGCAGCTCTCACATGAACACTGAAGCTTTCTTT
few,TRBJ1-6,TRBD1,13,TRBV6-1,CASLGQVNSPLHF,TGTGCCAGCCTCGGACAGGTTAATTCACCCCTCCACTTT
many,TRBJ2-1,TRBD2,14,TRBV30,CAWSGLAIYNEQFF,TGTGCCTGGAGTGGACTAGCGATCTACAATGAGCAGTTCTTC
.,TRBJ1-3,.,17,TRBV20-1,CSAREIRAFSSGNTIYF,TGCAGTGCTAGAGAAATACGGGCCTTTTCCTCTGGAAACACCATATATTTT
few,TRBJ1-6,.,15,TRBV6-1,CASSEVRGPGTPLHF,TGTGCCAGCAGTGAAGTGCGAGGTCCGGGGACACCCCTCCACTTT
many,TRBJ1-4,.,13,TRBV29-1,CSVEGTTNEKLFF,TGCAGCGTTGAAGGTACAACTAATGAAAAACTGTTTTTT
many,TRBJ2-2,.,15,TRBV27,CASRQDNWNTGELFF,TGTGCCAGCAGACAAGACAACTGGAACACCGGGGAGCTGTTTTTT
.,TRBJ2-1,.,14,TRBV7-8,CASQPGLTYNEQFF,TGTGCCAGTCAACCGGGACTGACTTACAATGAGCAGTTCTTC
many,TRBJ2-7,.,15,TRBV5-1,CASSLEPGTPYEQYF,TGCGCCAGCAGCTTGGAGCCGGGAACCCCCTACGAGCAGTACTTC
few,TRBJ1-6,.,15,TRBV5-6,CASSFRQGFNSPLHF,TGTGCCAGCAGCTTCCGGCAGGGGTTTAATTCACCCCTCCACTTT
.,TRBJ2-2,TRBD2,17,TRBV4-1,CASSPQGGGQYTGELFF,TGCGCCAGCAGCCCCCAGGGCGGGGGGCAATACACCGGGGAGCTGTTTTTT
many,TRBJ1-1,.,14,TRBV6-1,CASSEGQFNTEAFF,TGTGCCAGCAGTGAAGGACAGTTCAACACTGAAGCTTTCTTT
many,TRBJ1-6,.,19,TRBV27,CASSLSLGGLSSYNSPLHF,TGTGCCAGCAGTTTATCGTTGGGGGGATTAAGCTCCTATAATTCACCCCTCCACTTT
.,TRBJ1-6,.,15,TRBV3-1,CASSHGSSYNSPLHF,TGTGCCAGCAGCCACGGGAGCTCCTATAATTCACCCCTCCACTTT
many,TRBJ1-2,.,14,TRBV3-1,CASSSRGQDYGYTF,TGTGCCAGCAGCTCCCGGGGGCAGGACTATGGCTACACCTTC
many,TRBJ1-4,.,13,TRBV6-1,CASSEKGRVKLFF,TGTGCCAGCAGTGAGAAGGGACGGGTAAAACTGTTTTTT
.,TRBJ2-7,.,14,TRBV6-1,CASMLTGSSYEQYF,TGTGCCAGCATGCTGACCGGGAGTAGTTACGAGCAGTACTTC
many,TRBJ2-3,TRBD1,17,TRBV18,CASSPRQGTSSTDTQYF,TGTGCCAGCTCACCAAGACAGGGGACTTCTAGCACAGATACGCAGTATTTT
many,TRBJ2-3,.,15,TRBV12-3/TRBV12-4,CASSLVMGSTDTQYF,TGTGCCAGCAGTTTAGTGATGGGAAGCACAGATACGCAGTATTTT
few,TRBJ2-2,TRBD2,15,TRBV7-9,CASSSGLVNTGELFF,TGTGCCAGCAGCTCGGGACTAGTAAACACCGGGGAGCTGTTTTTT
many,TRBJ2-1,.,16,TRBV30,CAWSVQTGRSYNEQFF,TGTGCCTGGAGTGTACAGACAGGAAGGTCCTACAATGAGCAGTTCTTC
few,TRBJ1-5,.,13,TRBV10-1,CASSETGPKPQHF,TGCGCCAGCAGTGAAACAGGGCCGAAGCCCCAGCATTTT
many,TRBJ1-3,.,16,TRBV2,CASSEFTPKAGNTIYF,TGTGCCAGCAGTGAATTTACCCCTAAGGCCGGAAACACCATATATTTT
many,TRBJ1-2,.,14,TRBV2,CASKFSGTQHGYTF,TGTGCCAGCAAGTTTAGCGGGACACAGCATGGCTACACCTTC